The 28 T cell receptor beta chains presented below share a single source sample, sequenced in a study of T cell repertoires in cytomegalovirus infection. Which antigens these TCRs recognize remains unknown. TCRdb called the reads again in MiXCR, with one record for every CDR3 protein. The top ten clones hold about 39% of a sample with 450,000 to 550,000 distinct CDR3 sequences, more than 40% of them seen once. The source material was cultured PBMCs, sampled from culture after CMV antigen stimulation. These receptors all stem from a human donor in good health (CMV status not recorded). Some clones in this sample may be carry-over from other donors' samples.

The CDR3 DNA reads TGCAGTGCTAGAGATCGGGTCTTACCAGAGACCCAGTACTTC. It is translated as CSARDRVLPETQYF. This chain joins TRBV20-1 and TRBJ2-5; D is uncertain. Germline V gene lookup returns CDR1 DFQATT and CDR2 SNEGSKA (reference sequence). V lost 0 bases, J lost 4 bases, and 12 bases lay in between. The CDR3 runs 14 residues.

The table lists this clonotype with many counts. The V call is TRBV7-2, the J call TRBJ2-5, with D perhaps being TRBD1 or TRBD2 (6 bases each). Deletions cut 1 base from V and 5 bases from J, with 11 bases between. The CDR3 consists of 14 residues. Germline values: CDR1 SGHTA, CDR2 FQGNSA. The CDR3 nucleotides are TGTGCCAGCAGCTTAGAGGGGGGCCCGGAGACCCAGTACTTC. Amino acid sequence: CASSLEGGPETQYF.

The CDR3 region is CSAREQTGNTEAFF. CDR3 sequence (DNA): TGCAGTGCTAGAGAACAGACAGGGAACACTGAAGCTTTCTTT. The genes are TRBV20-1 and TRBJ1-1, with a tentative D call TRBD1 (6 bases). Trimming left V 0 bases short and J 1 base short, with 9 bases between. Germline loops: CDR1 DFQATT, CDR2 SNEGSKA (reference sequence). The CDR3 has 14 residues.

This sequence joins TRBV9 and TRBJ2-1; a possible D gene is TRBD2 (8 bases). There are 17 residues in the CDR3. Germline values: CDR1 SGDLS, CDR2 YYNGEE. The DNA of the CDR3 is TGTGGGAGACAGGGCTTCACGGGCGGGAGGAACTACAATGAGCAGTTCTTC. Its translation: CGRQGFTGGRNYNEQFF. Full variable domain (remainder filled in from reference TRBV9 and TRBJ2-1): DSGVTQTPKHLITATGQRVTLRCSPRSGDLSVYWYQQSLDQGLQFLIQYYNGEERAKGNILERFSAQQFPDLHSELNLSSLELGDSALYFCGRQGFTGGRNYNEQFFGPGTRLTVL.

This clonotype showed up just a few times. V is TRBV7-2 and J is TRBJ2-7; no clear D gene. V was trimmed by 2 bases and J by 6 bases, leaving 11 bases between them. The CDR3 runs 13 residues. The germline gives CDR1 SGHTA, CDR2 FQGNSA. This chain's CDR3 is CASSLPLTREQYF. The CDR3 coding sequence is TGTGCCAGCAGCTTACCTTTGACTCGCGAGCAGTACTTC.

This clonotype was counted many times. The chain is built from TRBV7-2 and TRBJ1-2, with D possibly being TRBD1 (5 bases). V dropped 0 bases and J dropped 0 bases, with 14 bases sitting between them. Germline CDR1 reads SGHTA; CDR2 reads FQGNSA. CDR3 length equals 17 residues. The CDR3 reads CASSLAPPTVSNYGYTF. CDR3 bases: TGTGCCAGCAGCTTAGCACCACCGACAGTCTCTAACTATGGCTACACCTTC.

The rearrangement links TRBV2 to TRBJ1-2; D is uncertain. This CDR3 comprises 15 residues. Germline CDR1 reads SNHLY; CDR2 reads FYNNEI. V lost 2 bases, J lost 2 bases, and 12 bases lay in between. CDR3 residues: CASSEWVGRNYGYTF. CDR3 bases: TGTGCCAGCAGTGAATGGGTCGGCCGAAACTATGGCTACACCTTC. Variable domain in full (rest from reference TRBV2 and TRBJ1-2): EPEVTQTPSHQVTQMGQEVILRCVPISNHLYFYWYRQILGQKVEFLVSFYNNEISEKSEIFDDQFSVERPDGSNFTLKIRSTKLEDSAMYFCASSEWVGRNYGYTFGSGTRLTVV.

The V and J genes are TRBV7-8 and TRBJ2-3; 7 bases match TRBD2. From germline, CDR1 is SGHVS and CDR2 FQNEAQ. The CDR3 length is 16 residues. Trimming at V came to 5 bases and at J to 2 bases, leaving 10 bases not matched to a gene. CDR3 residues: CASSPLEAGSTDTQYF. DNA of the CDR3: TGTGCCAGCAGCCCACTAGAAGCGGGATCCACAGATACGCAGTATTTT.

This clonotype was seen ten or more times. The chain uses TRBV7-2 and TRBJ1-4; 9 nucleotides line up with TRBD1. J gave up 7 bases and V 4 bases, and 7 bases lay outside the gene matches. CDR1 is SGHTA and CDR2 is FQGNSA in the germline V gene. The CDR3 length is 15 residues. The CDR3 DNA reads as TGTGCCAGCAGCTCCTCGGGACAGGGTTTTGAAAAACTGTTTTTT. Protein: CASSSSGQGFEKLFF. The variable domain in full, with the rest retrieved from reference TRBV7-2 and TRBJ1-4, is GAGVSQSPSNKVTEKGKDVELRCDPISGHTALYWYRQSLGQGLEFLIYFQGNSAPDKSGLPSDRFSAERTGGSVSTLTIQRTQQEDSAVYLCASSSSGQGFEKLFFGSGTQLSVL.

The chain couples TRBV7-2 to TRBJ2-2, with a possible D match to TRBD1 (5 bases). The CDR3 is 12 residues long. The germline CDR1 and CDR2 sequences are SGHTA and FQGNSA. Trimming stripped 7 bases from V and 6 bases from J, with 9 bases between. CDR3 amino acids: CASIRAAGELFF. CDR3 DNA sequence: TGTGCCAGCATCAGGGCGGCCGGGGAGCTGTTTTTT.

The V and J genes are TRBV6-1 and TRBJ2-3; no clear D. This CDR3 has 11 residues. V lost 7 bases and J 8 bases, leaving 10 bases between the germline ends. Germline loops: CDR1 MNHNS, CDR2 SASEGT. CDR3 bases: TGTGCCAGCACCTTGATGGGTACGCAGTATTTT. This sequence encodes CASTLMGTQYF.

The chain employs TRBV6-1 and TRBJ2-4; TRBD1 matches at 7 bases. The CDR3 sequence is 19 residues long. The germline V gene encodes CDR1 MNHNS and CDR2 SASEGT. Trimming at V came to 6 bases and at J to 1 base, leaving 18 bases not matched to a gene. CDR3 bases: TGTGCCAGCAGGAGCGGCTGGGACAGCCTTAGTATGGCCAAAAACATTCAGTACTTC. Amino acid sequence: CASRSGWDSLSMAKNIQYF.

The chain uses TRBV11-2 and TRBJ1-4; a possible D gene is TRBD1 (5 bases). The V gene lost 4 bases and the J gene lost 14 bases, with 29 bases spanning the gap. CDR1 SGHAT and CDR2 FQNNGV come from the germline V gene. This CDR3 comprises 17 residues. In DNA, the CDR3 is TGTGCCAGCAGCTCAGTGCGTTTGGGGCAGCGCAGCCGGCGTCTGTTTTTT. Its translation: CASSSVRLGQRSRRLFF.

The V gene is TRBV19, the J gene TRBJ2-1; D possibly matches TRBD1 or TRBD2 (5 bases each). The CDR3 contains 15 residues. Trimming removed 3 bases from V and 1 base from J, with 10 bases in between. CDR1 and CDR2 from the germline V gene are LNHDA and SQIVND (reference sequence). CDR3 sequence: CASSITRGSYNEQFF. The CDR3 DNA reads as TGTGCCAGTAGTATTACTAGGGGTTCCTACAATGAGCAGTTCTTC. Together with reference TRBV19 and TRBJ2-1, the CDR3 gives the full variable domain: DGGITQSPKYLFRKEGQNVTLSCEQNLNHDAMYWYRQDPGQGLRLIYYSQIVNDFQKGDIAEGYSVSREKKESFPLTVTSAQKNPTAFYLCASSITRGSYNEQFFGPGTRLTVL.

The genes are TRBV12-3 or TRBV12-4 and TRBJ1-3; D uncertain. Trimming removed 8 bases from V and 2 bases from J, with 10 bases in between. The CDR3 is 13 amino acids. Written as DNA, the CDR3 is TGTGCCAGCGAACGGGGAACTGGAAACACCATATATTTT. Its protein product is CASERGTGNTIYF.

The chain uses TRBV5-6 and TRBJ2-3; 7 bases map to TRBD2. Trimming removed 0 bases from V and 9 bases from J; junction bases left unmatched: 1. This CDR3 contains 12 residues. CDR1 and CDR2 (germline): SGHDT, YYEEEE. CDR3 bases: TGTGCCAGCAGCTTGGAGACTAGCACGCAGTATTTT. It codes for CASSLETSTQYF.

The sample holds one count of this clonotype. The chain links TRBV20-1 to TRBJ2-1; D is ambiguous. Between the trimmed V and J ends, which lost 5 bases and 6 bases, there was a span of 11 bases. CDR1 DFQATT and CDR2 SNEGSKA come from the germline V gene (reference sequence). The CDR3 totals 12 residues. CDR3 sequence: CSARLPGNEQFF. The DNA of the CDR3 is TGCAGTGCTCGACTCCCCGGCAATGAGCAGTTCTTC.

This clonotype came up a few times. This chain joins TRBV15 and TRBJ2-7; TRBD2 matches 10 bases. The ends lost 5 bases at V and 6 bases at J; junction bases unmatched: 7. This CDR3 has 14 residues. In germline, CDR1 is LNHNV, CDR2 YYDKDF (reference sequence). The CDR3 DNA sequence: TGTGCCACCAGCTTAGGGACTAGCGTCTCCGAGCAGTACTTC. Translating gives CATSLGTSVSEQYF.

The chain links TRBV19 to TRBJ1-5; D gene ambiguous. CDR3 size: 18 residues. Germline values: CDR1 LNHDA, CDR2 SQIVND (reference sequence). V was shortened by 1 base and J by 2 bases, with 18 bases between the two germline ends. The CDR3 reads CASSIGLLGAVGNQPQHF. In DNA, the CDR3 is TGTGCCAGTAGTATAGGCCTTCTTGGAGCCGTAGGCAATCAGCCCCAGCATTTT.

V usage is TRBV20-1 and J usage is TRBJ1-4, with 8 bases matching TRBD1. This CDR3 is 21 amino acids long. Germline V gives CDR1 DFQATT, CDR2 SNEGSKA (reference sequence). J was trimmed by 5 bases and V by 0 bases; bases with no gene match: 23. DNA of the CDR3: TGCAGTGCTAGAGACGAGGCCCGAAGGACAGGGAGGGGGAGTGCCAATGAAAAACTGTTTTTT. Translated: CSARDEARRTGRGSANEKLFF.

In DNA, the CDR3 is TGTGCCAGCAGCTTCTGGACAGAAAAAAACATTCAGTACTTC. Translating gives CASSFWTEKNIQYF. The chain links TRBV11-2 to TRBJ2-4, with a possible D match to TRBD1 (6 bases). Trimming cost V 3 bases and J 4 bases, with 10 bases left between them. In germline, CDR1 is SGHAT, CDR2 FQNNGV. The CDR3 runs to 14 residues.

The CDR3 nucleotides are TGTGCCAGCATCCCCGGGGGGTTCGGCCAAGAGACCCAGTACTTC. Translating gives CASIPGGFGQETQYF. The V and J genes are TRBV12-3 or TRBV12-4 and TRBJ2-5; the match to TRBD2 covers 7 bases. This CDR3 contains 15 residues. The J segment lost 1 base and the V segment lost 7 bases, leaving 9 bases of the junction unmatched.

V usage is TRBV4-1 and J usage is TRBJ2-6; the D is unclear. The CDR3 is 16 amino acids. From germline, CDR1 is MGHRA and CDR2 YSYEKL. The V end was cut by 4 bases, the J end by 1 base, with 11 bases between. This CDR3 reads CASSPIRASGANVLTF. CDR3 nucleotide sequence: TGCGCCAGCAGCCCGATAAGGGCTTCTGGGGCCAACGTCCTGACTTTC.

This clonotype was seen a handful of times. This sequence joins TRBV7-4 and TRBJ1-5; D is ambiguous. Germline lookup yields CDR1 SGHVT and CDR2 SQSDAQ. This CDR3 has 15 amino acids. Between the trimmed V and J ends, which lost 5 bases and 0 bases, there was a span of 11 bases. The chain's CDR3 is CASSPMAGSNQPQHF. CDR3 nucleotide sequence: TGTGCCAGCAGCCCGATGGCGGGTAGCAATCAGCCCCAGCATTTT.

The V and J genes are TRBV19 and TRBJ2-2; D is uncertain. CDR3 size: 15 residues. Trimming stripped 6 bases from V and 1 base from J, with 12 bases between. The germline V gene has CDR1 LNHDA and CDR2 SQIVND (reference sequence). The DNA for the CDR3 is TGTGCCAGTAGCCTCGACGGGCTGAACACCGGGGAGCTGTTTTTT. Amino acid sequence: CASSLDGLNTGELFF.

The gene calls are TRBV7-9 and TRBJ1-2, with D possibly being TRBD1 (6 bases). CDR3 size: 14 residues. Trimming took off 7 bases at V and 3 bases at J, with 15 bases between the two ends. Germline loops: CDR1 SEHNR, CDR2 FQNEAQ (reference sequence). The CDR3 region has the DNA TGTGCCAGCACCGAAGACAGGCGAGACTATGGCTACACCTTC. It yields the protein CASTEDRRDYGYTF.

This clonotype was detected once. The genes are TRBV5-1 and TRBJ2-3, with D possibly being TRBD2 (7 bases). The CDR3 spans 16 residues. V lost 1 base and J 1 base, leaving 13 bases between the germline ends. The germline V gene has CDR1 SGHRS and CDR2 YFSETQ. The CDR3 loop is CASSLWGGRRTDTQYF. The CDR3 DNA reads TGCGCCAGCAGCTTGTGGGGGGGCCGACGCACAGATACGCAGTATTTT.

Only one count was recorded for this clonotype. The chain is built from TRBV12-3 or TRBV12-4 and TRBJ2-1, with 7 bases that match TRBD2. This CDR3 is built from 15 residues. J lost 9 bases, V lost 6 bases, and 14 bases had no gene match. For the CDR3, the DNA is TGTGCCAGCAGCCCCCCGGGCGGGAGTGATAGTGAGCAGTTCTTC. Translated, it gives CASSPPGGSDSEQFF.